This T cell receptor beta chain emerged from a study of CD8+ T cells in alopecia areata listed by TCRdb under 2018. Notes on the research overall: The treated patients, all with moderate-to-severe alopecia areata, were enrolled in an open-label pilot trial of oral tofacitinib given at 5 to 10 mg twice daily. RNA was extracted with the PAXgene miRNA kit for fixed scalp, the miRNeasy kit for PBMCs, and the RNeasy kit for mouse skin. TCRbeta CDR3 regions were amplified by immunoSEQ multiplex PCR with 35 Vbeta forward and 13 Jbeta reverse primers. Scalp clonality was compared across normal scalp (n=4), patchy alopecia areata scalp (n=8), and alopecia totalis/universalis scalp (n=8). Scalp tissue and sorted CD4+ and CD8+ peripheral blood T cells from patchy and totalis/universalis alopecia areata patients and from healthy controls were covered by human TCRbeta sequencing. In both human patients and the C3H/HeJ mouse model, the study applied high-throughput TCRbeta sequencing to look at T cell clonal expansion in alopecia areata. For the treated patients, the SALT score, which quantifies what percentage of scalp surface area is affected, served as the measure of disease severity. Tofacitinib-treated patients had biopsies at baseline and at 4 and 24 weeks of treatment, with a later scalp biopsy in several patients. Patients stayed on tofacitinib for 6 to 18 months and then had 6 months of follow-up off drug so that delayed response and recurrence could be assessed. The research as a whole found: Unlike mouse skin, where gammadelta T cells dominate, normal human skin contains resident alphabeta T cells that get sequenced too, which complicates analysis of the scalp TCR repertoire. Compared with normal scalp, lesional scalp had higher clonality and more expanded CD8+ clones, particularly in alopecia totalis/universalis, a pattern that suggests antigenic drive. Shared TCR sequences between patients were less evident than in mice, which may be partly attributable to HLA diversity in the patient population. Because the treated cohort was small and had just a single nonresponder, larger studies are needed to establish links between baseline CD8+ expansion and response. During tofacitinib treatment, many expanded lesional clones stuck around in both scalp and blood, and this persistence may partly explain why relapse happens after treatment is stopped. With tofacitinib, both scalp clonality and the number of expanded CD8+ clones among the top 100 scalp clones went down significantly.

A note on this clone: Its antigen remains unidentified. No much larger clone exists at a distance of one base, and base qualities are not known.

The time point label, read with the paper, signifies: about 5 months on oral tofacitinib. What the treatment or condition label conveys for this sample: oral pan-JAK inhibitor, 5-10 mg twice daily. Peripheral blood and lesional scalp punch biopsies were obtained from patients with alopecia areata. PBMCs were isolated by density centrifugation and stained for CD3, CD4 and CD8, after which CD4+ and CD8+ T cells were sorted on a FACSAria. The library was built by means of the immunoSEQ multiplex PCR assay. For TCR sequencing, RNA was extracted from every sample and reverse transcribed into cDNA to serve as template. SuperScript III was used to make first-strand cDNA, primed with a 2:1 mix of oligo-dT and random hexamers. A synthetic immune receptor repertoire was used to gauge amplification bias, and whatever bias remained was removed computationally. Per the authors' processing: Raw reads were preprocessed to remove errors, and CDR3 was defined by IMGT conventions from the conserved cysteine to phenylalanine. To get clonality, Shannon entropy was normalized by log2 of the number of productive unique TCRs and the result was subtracted from 1. Whether scalp clones were CD4 or CD8 was inferred by matching scalp TCRbeta sequences against CD4 and CD8 repertoires sorted from blood. In TCRdb, the immuneACCESS table is reduced to in-frame sequences with V and J assigned. These tables do not hold every clone; where another copy was compared, an unresolved V gene accounts for under half, and the others remain unexplained. Clone size and V and J calls were adopted from that table, with D and trimming inferred from the DNA. The sample table records around 99,000 clones; over 80% of these occur just once. The top ten hold 20% to 25% of the sample.

The junction shows trimming of 4 bases on V and 8 bases on J, plus 14 bases between the germline ends. The CDR3, cysteine through phenylalanine, is 13 amino acids long. The CDR3 DNA has 39 bases and is translated from base 1. The germline V gene provides CDR1 MNHEY and CDR2 SVGAGI. The rearranged segments are TRBV6-5 and TRBJ1-2; D gene: possibly TRBD1, on 5 matching bases. Sequences were derived from CD8+ T cells sorted from blood, sampled at week 24, from a patient treated with tofacitinib. This receptor was taken from a human donor with alopecia areata. The CDR3 in this case is CASSWGRQAGYTF. The sequenced DNA is TGTGCCAGCAGTTGGGGCCGTCAGGCAGGCTACACCTTC.